The 2 T cell receptor beta chains given below trace back to one sample, sequenced in a study of shared clonotypes between healthy human individuals. Profiled with immunoSEQ multiplex PCR; TCRdb holds only in-frame clones, not every one. Here the sample spans roughly 1,500,000 clones, 97% to 99% being singletons. Material: naive CD4+ T cells sorted from blood. Noted subset: CD45RA+ positively selected. The receptors here all came from a man aged 30 to 39 in good health.

The chain links TRBV7-9 to TRBJ2-3; D is perhaps TRBD1 (6 bases). CDR1 is SEHNR, CDR2 FQNEAQ, per germline (reference sequence). The germline V and J ends were trimmed by 0 bases and 0 bases, with 7 bases remaining between them. The CDR3 length is 15 residues. This chain's CDR3 is CASSLAGTSTDTQYF. CDR3 nucleotide sequence: TGTGCCAGCAGCTTAGCGGGGACAAGCACAGATACGCAGTATTTT.

The chain carries TRBV7-2 and TRBJ2-5, with a weak D call TRBD2 (5 bases). This CDR3 is 14 amino acids long. The V end was cut by 1 base, the J end by 9 bases, with 15 bases between. Per the germline V gene, CDR1 is SGHTA and CDR2 is FQGNSA. The DNA for the CDR3 is TGTGCCAGCAGCTTAGGGGATACAATGAGGGCCCAGTACTTC. Protein sequence: CASSLGDTMRAQYF. The whole variable domain, filled in from reference TRBV7-2 and TRBJ2-5, reads GAGVSQSPSNKVTEKGKDVELRCDPISGHTALYWYRQSLGQGLEFLIYFQGNSAPDKSGLPSDRFSAERTGGSVSTLTIQRTQQEDSAVYLCASSLGDTMRAQYFGPGTRLLVL.